What follows is one T cell receptor beta chain and its context. This sample stems from a study of CD8 T cells in Susac syndrome. Reverse transcription of roughly 0.5 to 1 ug RNA used random hexamers. Multiplex immunoSEQ PCR targeted 54 Vbeta and 13 Jbeta TCR beta segments. TCRdb processed the immunoSEQ multiplex PCR reads anew with MiXCR; each CDR3 protein has one entry. Seen here are around 270,000 distinct CDR3 sequences, approximately 89% observed once, and the top ten hold approximately 0.18%. CD8+ and CD4+ T cells taken from blood had their TCR beta sequenced. Negative isolation yielded CD4+ and CD8+ T cells, and FACS enriched TEMRA cells. The source is a human donor with multiple sclerosis. Sequences were obtained from CD8+ T cells from PBMCs.

CDR3 coding DNA: TGTGCCAGCGGGGGGTCAGTGAATGGCTACACCTTC. This sequence encodes CASGGSVNGYTF. The chain combines TRBV6-1 with TRBJ1-2; TRBD1 might be the D (5 bases). Germline assignment: CDR1 MNHNS and CDR2 SASEGT. V lost 8 bases and J lost 6, with 13 bases in between. This CDR3 spans 12 amino acids.